This T cell receptor (beta chain) was sequenced in a study of cytomegalovirus exposure and HLA in healthy donors. Findings and caveats of the study: What a later analysis showed was that several of the most significant clusters appeared linked to common viral pathogens.

CDR1 and CDR2 from the germline V gene are SGDLS and YYNGEE. CDR3 size: 16 residues. Trimming shortened V by 1 base and J by 2 bases, and 12 bases separated the two germline ends. About this clone: What it binds is unknown.

13 Jbeta primers and 60 Vbeta primers were used for the PCR. The table came from immunoSEQ multiplex PCR; TCRdb's copy has only in-frame clones and leaves some out. The table lists around 150,000 clones, 80% to 90% of them singletons. The TCR originated in a woman between 25 and 40 years old in good health and CMV-seronegative. The sample was PBMCs. The V and J genes are TRBV9 and TRBJ2-2, with D tentatively TRBD2 (7 bases). In DNA form, the CDR3 reads TGTGCCAGCAGCGTAAGGGGGGGACTAAACACCGGGGAGCTGTTTTTT. Protein product: CASSVRGGLNTGELFF.